This entry describes one T cell receptor beta chain. The target of this receptor is not known. Base qualities are not at hand, and no much larger clone is one base apart. From cysteine to phenylalanine, the CDR3 is 15 amino acids long. Kept here is only the CDR3 DNA, which spans 45 bases and is read in frame from base 1. The germline V gene gives CDR1 as LGHNA and CDR2 as YNFKEQ. From V the trimming removes 7 bases and from J it removes 3 bases, while the gene matches leave 7 bases of the junction unaccounted for. To prepare the library, the immunoSEQ multiplex PCR assay was applied. A mixture of 60 forward primers for TCR Vbeta segments and 13 reverse primers for TCR Jbeta segments was used in the multiplex PCR. Amplification of the CDR3 region of rearranged TCR beta genes was performed with a multiplex PCR assay on genomic DNA. The Illumina HiSeq System was used to sequence the amplified TCR beta libraries as 87-base-pair reads. As for the authors' bioinformatics: In a later analysis, approximately 74 million unique TCR beta chains were counted across the roughly 670 repertoires, and roughly 10 million of these chains were shared by at least two donors. To remove PCR and sequencing errors, raw reads were error-corrected and collapsed into unique sequences using a nearest-neighbor algorithm that merged closely related sequences. To assign V, D and J gene segments, CDR3 sequences were aligned to IMGT reference sequences. For a sequence to be retained, a match of at least six nucleotides was required to both a V gene segment and a J gene segment. Rearrangements were called productive when the CDR3 lacked stop codons and stayed in frame with V and J; all others were non-productive. Following IMGT convention, CDR3 was defined as the stretch from the second conserved V-encoded cysteine up to the conserved J-encoded phenylalanine. Sequences without an unambiguous match to a single V gene segment were excluded from the earlier analysis of over 500 of the donors. An earlier analysis of 587 of the donors called V segments functional above 56.7% productive rearrangements and segregating when the between-donor standard deviation exceeded 5%. A statistical classification framework was developed to diagnose cytomegalovirus status using the catalog of TCR beta chain sequences. In a later analysis, V and J genes were assigned by comparing TCR nucleotide sequences against IMGT/GENE-DB human TR gene sequences. A later analysis assigned CDR3 sequences and most-parsimonious VDJ recombination scenarios with the TCRdist pipeline. In a later analysis, each TCR beta chain was defined by its CDR3 amino acid sequence together with its V-gene family, and reads lacking a unique V-gene family were excluded. A later analysis removed 550 to 700 highly shared, low-generation-probability nucleotide sequences to deal with suspected cross-contamination and a sequencing artifact. A later analysis calculated a clonal expansion index for each public chain from normalized within-repertoire ranks of inferred template counts. In a later analysis, generation probabilities were computed with a VDJ recombination model fitted to out-of-frame rearrangements, and the resulting probabilities were checked against IGoR. In a later analysis, TCR-TCR, TCR-HLA and TCR-CMV co-occurrence was scored with hypergeometric tests, and a repertoire-size bias correction was applied to TCR pairs. In a later analysis, false discovery rates were estimated by permuting HLA or CMV assignments 20 times. In a later analysis, co-occurring TCRs were grouped using DBSCAN, and TCRdist sequence similarity was added for clustering within HLA-allele-positive subsets. Co-occurrence clustering excluded repertoires with fewer than 30,000 or more than 120,000 public chains, plus five with anomalous nucleotide sharing. TCRdb holds this immuneACCESS table with in-frame rearrangements only. Some clones are missing; in checked studies, unresolved V genes explain under half, and the rest has no known cause. That table supplies the V and J calls and clone size; D and trimming were determined from the DNA. The sample table shows under 200,000 clones, and around 77% are seen once. Together, the top ten hold approximately 1.3% of the sample.

The cohort was made up of several hundred healthy bone marrow donors. At the time of sampling, every cohort member was nominally healthy, though immune exposures that went unrecorded were likely present. The donor tested CMV seronegative and was one of the 352 seronegative cohort members. Every donor gave a peripheral blood sample, and the peripheral blood mononuclear cells from that sample were used for TCR beta sequencing. Genomic DNA extraction from the blood cell samples was performed with the Qiagen DNeasy Blood Extraction Kit. The data originate from a study of cytomegalovirus exposure and HLA in healthy donors (dated by TCRdb to about 2017). About the full investigation: According to an earlier analysis of 550 to 750 of the donors, about 170 million T cells yielded 90 million to 130 million unique TCR beta sequences and 250 to 350 Gb of sequence data. An earlier analysis of around 640 of the donors used high-throughput TCR beta sequencing to judge whether each TCR beta V gene segment behaved as functional or pseudogenic. To predict cytomegalovirus infection status, the study combined high-throughput TCR immunosequencing, statistical association of individual TCRs with disease status, and machine learning. Among 398 genotyped donors of the cohort, an average of approximately 240,000 unique TCR beta nucleotide sequences were sequenced per donor, around 20% of them non-productive. Every repertoire in the discovery cohort had been generated on one and the same sequencing platform. A later genetic analysis used genome-wide SNP genotypes for about 65% of the roughly 670 donors, treating that subset as a discovery cohort. Of the 398 genotyped donors, 65% to 90% fell in the genetic ancestry cluster associated with self-reported Caucasian donors. The T cell repertoires of around 670 subjects were profiled by immunosequencing and related to cytomegalovirus serostatus. Four or five DR-DQ haplotypes were handled as single units for association and clustering, since linkage in the cohort was strong. HLA typing included class I and class II loci at four-digit resolution. Typing coverage differed by locus: A, B, C, DRB1 and DQB1 were typed in about 620-630 donors, DQA1 in 500 to 550, DPA1 in 600 to 610, and DPB1 in 472. In the later analysis, no new phenotypic data were used to find candidate immune exposures; instead, reliance was placed on TCR beta sequences and their occurrence across donors. Roughly 300 gigabases of sequencing data and 91 million or so unique TCR sequences made up an early release that covered around 640 HLA-typed donors. In a later analysis, previously published TCR beta repertoires from 550 to 700 donors were re-analyzed and high-resolution HLA genotyping was added so that TCR occurrence patterns could be studied. The study aimed to test whether signatures of past pathogen exposure could be identified by cataloging public T cell receptors. A separate validation cohort of roughly 120 different subjects was used in addition to the approximately 670-subject first cohort. Donor age, sex, ethnicity and CMV serostatus were collected together with the repertoire data. Summary of the overall study and its limitations: Broadly in line with IMGT annotations, most TCR beta V segments showed up in productive rearrangements about 87% or about 30% of the time in an earlier analysis of 450 to 600 of the donors. Because counts were too low, 15 or so rarely observed V segments, including chromosome 9 orphons, were excluded from the earlier analysis of about 500 of the donors. A later genetic analysis reported fewer N-insertions in productive TCRs among donors in an Asian-associated ancestry cluster than the approximately 700-donor mean. Three of the identified cytomegalovirus-associated TCR beta chains were confirmed in vitro to be specific for cytomegalovirus antigens. A later analysis associated 16,951 TCR beta sequences with specific HLA alleles at a false discovery rate of 0.05. When HLA alleles, especially DR and DQ, strongly co-occurred, TCR associations were difficult to assign to individual alleles. It was suggested by the authors that the approach could potentially be generalized to other disease states and immunological phenotypes. Several of the top co-occurrence clusters appeared to be linked to parvovirus B19, influenza, CMV and Epstein-Barr virus, according to a later analysis. Linkage disequilibrium might explain the correlated functional status among segregating V segments, but an unknown experimental factor could not be ruled out. Because the 87-base-pair reads could not distinguish some IMGT-functional V segments, including TRBV6-2 and TRBV6-3, those segments were excluded. The classifier was reported to diagnose cytomegalovirus status with high specificity and sensitivity in both the original and validation cohorts. In a later analysis, most CMV-associated TCR beta chains were found to appear HLA-restricted, with HLA associations seemingly driven largely by CMV exposure. A cluster of highly shared sequence variants was judged likely to be a technical artifact of the sequencing pipeline. Most TCR sequences were seen in very few donors, while some public TCRs were found in many individuals. A later analysis found that HLA-associated TCR beta chains were more clonally expanded and had lower generation probabilities than equally common non-associated chains. The study gave a list of some 150 TCR beta chains associated with cytomegalovirus. The only immune exposure information available for the cohort was CMV serostatus. In a later analysis, the rate of TCR association differed among HLA loci, with DRB1 alleles having the most associated TCRs and HLA-C alleles having the fewest. Because HLA typing was missing for some donors at each locus, association tests included only the typed subset. A further reported finding was that TCR beta sequences accurately predicted the HLA-A and HLA-B alleles for most subjects in the first cohort. A later genetic analysis associated a missense DCLRE1C variant with V-gene and J-gene trimming of TCR beta chains, and an independent cohort replicated the association. Sequencing depth was assumed to be roughly uniform across donors in the presence/absence analyses, though that assumption may not hold. This cohort had only TCR beta chains sequenced, and the lack of alpha or paired-chain data limited which features could be detected.

The sequenced sample consisted of PBMCs. The TCR was taken from a man aged 60 to 75 in good health and CMV-seronegative. In this chain, TRBV4-2 is recombined with TRBJ2-1; 9 bases in between match TRBD2. Read as DNA, the sequence is TGTGCCAGCAAGCCGGGCGGGGGGGACTACAATGAGCAGTTCTTC. It specifies CASKPGGGDYNEQFF.